The entry below describes one T cell receptor beta chain. This clonotype was found many times. The target of this receptor is not known. Per-nucleotide qualities are absent, and no much larger clonotype sits a single base away. The data stem from a study of identical twins listed by TCRdb under 2016. For the study in its entirety: To test whether fetal clonotypes persist, this study deep-sequenced TCR alpha and beta repertoires from monozygotic twins, from unrelated adults of various ages, and from cord blood. To rule out contamination, replicate twin experiments were performed at different times with different library preparation protocols. Summary of the overall study and its limitations: Because the same donors could not be followed over many years, conclusions were based on cross-sectional statistical analysis. Compared with coincidental sharing between unrelated individuals, out-of-frame TCR alpha sequences shared between twins had an excess of sequences with low generation probability. Zero-insertion analyses could be partly confounded by invariant T cells such as MAIT and iNKT, though diverse VJ usage argued against such confounding for most clonotypes. Out-of-frame TCR alpha sharing in monozygotic twins was systematically underestimated by recombination models, whereas sharing between unrelated individuals was in agreement with the recombination models. Abundant cord blood beta clonotypes had fewer insertions, young adult naive repertoires showed a similar but weaker trend, and memory repertoires showed no such trend. In beta out-of-frame sequences, excess twin sharing was weaker, because having fewer shared sequences lowered the signal-to-noise ratio.

Library preparation was by 5' RACE. The reads were generated on an Illumina HiSeq 2000. Template switching added a universal primer binding site, and the final cDNA carried a unique molecular identifier that allowed TCR cDNA molecules to be counted accurately. First-strand cDNA for TCR alpha and beta chains was synthesized from specific primers in the conserved constant-segment region. To control for contamination, every cDNA library was double barcoded, receiving both a SMART-Mk sample barcode and Illumina barcodes. TruSeq adapter sequences along with Illumina sample barcodes were introduced in two successive PCR steps. TCR alpha and beta cDNA libraries were sequenced on the Illumina HiSeq platform with custom primers. In the authors' own workflow: Raw reads were processed with MiGEC to extract unique molecular identifiers, and MiXCR was used to determine CDR3 positions. For each individual, recombination models were inferred using an EM algorithm with the repgenHMM and IGoR tools. The analysis of shared clonotypes was done with the tcR package in R, with sharing normalized by the product of cloneset sizes. To study raw recombination without the effects of thymic and clonal selection, out-of-frame nonproductive sequences were analyzed. TCRdb redid the processing of the public reads, applying fastp at Q25 and MiXCR, and retained in-frame beta chains. Entries that share a CDR3 protein sequence are merged under the most common genes and DNA. The authors' filters were not applied to this entry. Recorded for this sample are about 900,000 distinct CDR3 sequences; roughly an eighth of them occurred a single time. The top ten hold around 1.6% of the sample.

Every donor in the study was a healthy Caucasian. The twin cohort consisted of three pairs of female monozygotic twins, all aged roughly 18 to 29 years. RNA for TCR libraries was isolated from peripheral blood mononuclear cells. At the junction V is shortened by 6 bases and J by 1 base, with 13 bases in between. Counted from cysteine to phenylalanine, this CDR3 has 14 amino acids. The sequence is cut down to CDR3 DNA, 42 bases in frame from base 1. The germline V gene gives CDR1 as SGHDT and CDR2 as YYEEEE. Another study also made use of these data, one on yellow fever vaccine responses in identical twins. The second study's authors report: The authors reported that the T cell response to vaccination in identical twins appeared partly convergent and partly personalized. The study precisely tracked vaccine-responding T cell clones in identical twins.

The chain links TRBV5-6 with TRBJ1-1, with TRBD1 perhaps the D gene, on 5 matching bases. This TCR was recovered from a woman aged 18-29 years in good health. Sequencing used PBMCs. The bases read TGTGCCAGCACCCGGACACCGGAGAACACTGAAGCTTTCTTT. This gives the protein CASTRTPENTEAFF.